This T cell receptor (beta chain) was profiled in a study of graft-versus-host responses after intestinal transplantation. In the study overall: Every recipient underwent anti-thymocyte globulin induction, then tacrolimus and steroids for roughly three years.

The CDR3 consists of 13 residues. V shed 7 bases, J shed 1 base, and the junction held 3 bases outside the gene matches. Germline loops: CDR1 SGHRS, CDR2 YFSETQ. Method: immunoSEQ multiplex PCR; TCRdb's copy keeps in-frame clones and lacks some. The sample consists of some 79,000 clones, roughly 91% of them appearing once. Notes on this clone: The target antigen is unknown.

Regarding the study as a whole: Researchers found GvH clones in recipient marrow, and some showed up first in ileum or blood.

The specimen comprised unstimulated CD4+ T cells sorted from spleen or lymph node cells, sampled before intestinal transplant. The chain carries TRBV5-1 and TRBJ2-5; TRBD1 agrees at 8 bases. This sequence originates from a human donor who received an intestinal transplant. CDR3: CASRGQGQETQYF. CDR3 DNA: TGCGCCAGCCGCGGACAGGGCCAAGAGACCCAGTACTTC.